This T cell receptor (beta chain) appears in the sequencing data of a study of T-cell memory formation after mild COVID-19. Study-level background: In these data, TCR clusters were largely donor specific. Study-wide findings and caveats: Pre-infection memory contained some responding clones, which suggested that cross-reactive memory had joined. Later expanders leaned CD4+, whereas day 15 to 85 contracting clones were balanced CD4/CD8.

This clonotype was observed many times. The antigen remains undetermined. With V trimmed by 2 bases and J by 2 bases, 1 base remained unmatched. This CDR3 region has 14 residues. CDR1 and CDR2 from the germline V gene are LGHDT and YNNKEL (reference sequence). TCRdb independently ran MiXCR on the 5' RACE reads; one entry per CDR3 protein. Here the sample spans about 430,000 distinct CDR3 sequences, about a sixth being singletons. This chain joins TRBV3-1 and TRBJ2-7; TRBD1 agrees at 9 bases. The receptor was isolated from a man between 18 and 35 years old who had mild COVID-19 (a few samples of this study predate the infection). Cell type and time point are not known. The sample consisted of PBMCs or a T cell subset sorted from them (not recorded which). CDR3 bases: TGTGCCAGCAGCCAAACAGGGGGCGCCTACGAGCAGTACTTC. Its protein product is CASSQTGGAYEQYF.